This T cell receptor beta chain was identified in a study of vaccination and CD4 T cells after COVID-19. Across the study: Six males and four females, two Hispanic, made up the convalescents.

By share, this clonotype counts as medium-sized. Its antigen is still unknown. Cultured CD4+ T cell DNA was sequenced using the Oncomine TCR Beta short-read assay. TCRdb used MiXCR to reprocess the PCR reads, holding one entry per CDR3 protein. The table includes 15,000 to 20,000 distinct CDR3 sequences, over 50% detected once. The germline V and J ends were trimmed by 7 bases and 0 bases, with 8 bases remaining between them. The CDR3 has 13 amino acids. CDR1 and CDR2 from the germline V gene are MNHNS and SASEGT. The time point is: late sampling 161 to 241 days after vaccination in three convalescent patients. As to treatment: approximately 11-day PBMC culture with coronavirus spike peptide pools or control peptides (ViraFEST assay). Whole-study results and caveats: Researchers report that 304 of 307 vaccine-specific clones in convalescent patients proved spike mono-reactive.

The chain carries TRBV6-1 and TRBJ2-3; perhaps D is TRBD1 or TRBD2 (5 bases each). This clonotype originated in a human donor who had recovered from COVID-19. The sequences come from CD4+ T cells from blood, cultured in vitro, collected about 7 months after SARS-CoV-2 vaccination. The DNA for the CDR3 is TGTGCCAGCAAGGGACCTAGCACAGATACGCAGTATTTT. It translates to CASKGPSTDTQYF.